Reported below is one T cell receptor beta chain. What it binds is not known. The entry originates in a study of cytomegalovirus exposure and HLA in healthy donors. Across the whole study: Earlier, almost 120 million unique TCR beta sequences were recovered from about 170 million T cells by an analysis. HLA-typed donors were the source of some 85 million unique TCRs, which an early data release held. Study outcomes and limitations: TCR beta chains numbering 164 were designated cytomegalovirus-associated.

The PCR ran on 60 Vbeta and 13 Jbeta primers. Methods used by the authors: There were about 86 million unique TCR beta chains by a later count, and approximately 10 million of them were shared. The protocol was immunoSEQ multiplex PCR, while the TCRdb copy is restricted to in-frame clones and leaves out a portion. V and J calls plus clone size are reproduced from that table; the DNA served to infer D and trimming. This table has 95,000 to 110,000 clones, less than 85% appearing once. Germline CDR1 and CDR2: MNHEY and SVGAGI. The CDR3 spans 15 residues. V shed 3 bases, J shed 4 bases, and the junction held 4 bases outside the gene matches.

The TCR comes from a man in his late teens or twenties in good health and CMV-seronegative. Input material: PBMCs. The chain carries TRBV6-5 and TRBJ1-1, with 11 bases identical to TRBD1. The CDR3 region is CASSYPGQGGTEAFF. In nucleotides, the CDR3 is TGTGCCAGCAGTTATCCGGGACAGGGGGGCACTGAAGCTTTCTTT.